This TCR beta chain derives from a study of Ad26.COV2.S vaccination and SARS-CoV-2 variants. Sample treatment: roughly 20 received Ad26.COV2.S at low or high dose, single or two shots; about 5 received placebo; per-sample allocation not given. Material that was analyzed had been drawn on day 63 after the first vaccine or placebo injection. Spike of the Wuhan-strain SARS-CoV-2 was expressed by an Ad26 vector, which formed the vaccine. About this clone itself: Its target is not known.

Clones were read by immunoSEQ multiplex PCR, and TCRdb kept only the in-frame ones, dropping some. Of approximately 420,000 clones listed, 88% were seen once; the top ten hold roughly 4%. Whole-study results and caveats: Spike-specific TCR breadth was greater in vaccine than placebo recipients.

This specimen was peripheral blood, taken in a trial of Ad26.COV2.S vaccine versus placebo. The source is a person aged 18-60 years who received the Ad26.COV2.S COVID-19 vaccine or a placebo.

The DNA for the CDR3 is TGTGCCAGCAGAGAAGGGACAGGGGAGGACAGGGGGGAGACCCAGTACTTC. Translating gives CASREGTGEDRGETQYF. The rearrangement links TRBV3-1 (or the pseudogene TRBV3-2) to TRBJ2-5, with 10 nucleotides matching TRBD1. The CDR3 extends over 17 amino acids. Germline CDR1 reads LGHDT; CDR2 reads YNNKEL (reference sequence). V dropped 6 bases and J dropped 5; count of bases not matched to a gene: 15.